These 32 T cell receptor beta chains were all obtained from the same sample, sequenced in a study of CD8 T cells in Susac syndrome. Reverse transcription of roughly 0.5 to 1 ug RNA was performed with random hexamers. TCRdb reanalysed the immunoSEQ multiplex PCR reads using MiXCR and keeps one entry per CDR3 protein. The sample comprises 150,000 to 200,000 distinct CDR3 sequences, over 90% of which are singletons, and 0.099% rests with the top ten. The sample was CD4+ T cells from PBMCs. These receptors all come from a human donor with Susac syndrome.

The CDR3 sequence is CASSQIRGPIKDQPQHF. As DNA, the CDR3 is TGCGCCAGCAGCCAAATCCGGGGCCCCATAAAGGATCAGCCCCAGCATTTT. The chain has TRBV4-1 and TRBJ1-5; the D gene is possibly TRBD1 (5 bases). V was pared by 2 bases and J by 5 bases, with 19 bases between. Germline V gene data show CDR1 as MGHRA and CDR2 as YSYEKL. The length of the CDR3 is 17 residues.

The chain joins TRBV4-3 to TRBJ1-3, with D possibly TRBD1 on 5 matching bases. Between the trimmed V and J ends, which lost 0 bases and 2 bases, there was a span of 20 bases. The CDR3 length is 19 residues. Looked up from germline, CDR1 is LGHNA and CDR2 is YSLEER. CDR3 residues: CASSQDWSDMGRAGNTIYF. The CDR3 coding sequence is TGCGCCAGCAGCCAAGATTGGAGCGATATGGGCAGGGCTGGAAACACCATATATTTT.

For this clonotype: Sequence at one end of the junction differs from germline and may be a read error. This rearrangement joins TRBV25-1 to TRBJ1-1; 9 bases fit TRBD1. Germline assignment: CDR1 MGHDK and CDR2 SYGVNS. There are 13 residues in the CDR3. The chain's CDR3 is CASSRQGVTEVFF. The CDR3 DNA is TGTGCCAGCAGTCGACAGGGGGTCACTGAAGTTTTCTTT.

This clonotype turned up a few times. The rearrangement uses TRBV28 and TRBJ2-7, with 14 bases fitting TRBD2. The V gene end was trimmed by 6 bases and the J gene end by 9 bases; junction bases not matched to a gene: 10. Looked up from germline, CDR1 is MDHEN and CDR2 is SYDVKM. This CDR3 spans 15 amino acids. The CDR3 protein is CASSTTSGRVWAQYF. The CDR3 DNA sequence: TGTGCCAGCAGCACGACTAGCGGGAGGGTCTGGGCGCAGTACTTC.

This clonotype was observed once. The genes are TRBV11-2 and TRBJ2-3; 9 bases line up with TRBD1. V gave up 5 bases and J gave up 7 bases; unmatched junction bases: 7. Germline CDR1 and CDR2: SGHAT and FQNNGV. The CDR3 is 14 residues long. CDR3 amino acids: CASSRDRERNTQYF. CDR3 coding DNA: TGTGCCAGCAGCCGGGACAGGGAGAGGAATACGCAGTATTTT.

The chain recombines TRBV18 with TRBJ2-3, with 9 bases lining up with TRBD1. The CDR3 loop spans 16 amino acids. With 3 bases clipped from V and 0 bases from J, the junction kept 4 bases outside the gene matches. In germline, CDR1 is KGHSH, CDR2 LQKENI. CDR3 in amino acids: CASSPRQGGSTDTQYF. The CDR3 bases are TGTGCCAGCTCACCCCGACAGGGGGGAAGCACAGATACGCAGTATTTT.

The chain is built from TRBV28 and TRBJ1-1, with 9 bases aligning to TRBD1. There are 17 residues in the CDR3. V was clipped by 6 bases and J by 1 base; unmatched bases: 12. CDR1 is MDHEN, CDR2 SYDVKM, per germline. The CDR3 DNA is TGTGCCAGCAGGCCGGGACAGGGATTTGGGGCGAACACTGAAGCTTTCTTT. It specifies CASRPGQGFGANTEAFF.

This clonotype was seen once. The V call is TRBV7-2, the J call TRBJ2-1; 11 bases line up with TRBD2. From germline, CDR1 is SGHTA and CDR2 FQGNSA. The CDR3 consists of 14 residues. V gave up 3 bases and J gave up 10 bases; unmatched junction bases: 5. The CDR3 coding sequence is TGTGCCAGCAGCTTTACTAGCGGGAGCCCAGAGCAGTTCTTC. Protein: CASSFTSGSPEQFF.

This clonotype was counted a single time. This sequence joins TRBV28 and TRBJ1-2, with D unclear. Deletions cut 7 bases from V and 8 bases from J, with 20 bases between. The CDR3 is made up of 14 amino acids. Germline loops: CDR1 MDHEN, CDR2 SYDVKM. The CDR3 is CASISQGRRWGYTF. CDR3 nucleotides: TGTGCCAGCATAAGCCAAGGGAGGCGGTGGGGCTACACCTTC.

The gene calls are TRBV12-3 or TRBV12-4 and TRBJ2-7; the match to TRBD1 covers 7 bases. J gave up 0 bases and V 6 bases, and 2 bases lay outside the gene matches. This CDR3 has 13 residues. The DNA of the CDR3 is TGTGCCAGCAGACAGGGGCCCTCCTACGAGCAGTACTTC. It encodes CASRQGPSYEQYF.

The chain is built from TRBV7-8 and TRBJ2-2; tentatively, D is TRBD1 or TRBD2 (5 bases each). CDR1 and CDR2 (germline): SGHVS, FQNEAQ. This CDR3 comprises 17 residues. The ends were cut back, 3 bases at V and 0 bases at J, with 14 bases in the middle. The CDR3 DNA reads TGTGCCAGCAGCTTGGGCGCCGGGACCGCGAACACCGGGGAGCTGTTTTTT. Protein: CASSLGAGTANTGELFF.

This chain links TRBV13 with TRBJ2-7; D is ambiguous. Germline V gives CDR1 PRHDT, CDR2 FYEKMQ (reference sequence). V shed 5 bases and J shed 0 bases, with 11 bases lying between them. CDR3 length: 14 residues. CDR3 in DNA: TGTGCCAGCAGCCGCCGAATCGACTCCTACGAGCAGTACTTC. Translating gives CASSRRIDSYEQYF.

The chain couples TRBV28 to TRBJ2-3; perhaps TRBD2 as D (5 bases). Germline lookup yields CDR1 MDHEN and CDR2 SYDVKM. Trimming took 4 bases from V and 4 from J, leaving 15 bases between them. This CDR3 has 15 amino acids. This CDR3 reads CASSSPSGAPDTQYF. CDR3 nucleotide sequence: TGTGCCAGCAGTTCCCCCAGCGGAGCTCCAGATACGCAGTATTTT.

The rearrangement joins TRBV7-9 to TRBJ2-1, with D possibly TRBD2 on 5 matching bases. The ends were cut back, 5 bases at V and 3 bases at J, with 8 bases in the middle. CDR1 and CDR2 (germline): SEHNR, FQNEAQ (reference sequence). The CDR3 extends over 13 amino acids. The CDR3 loop reads CASSKGSYNEQFF. CDR3 nucleotide sequence: TGTGCCAGCAGCAAAGGGAGCTACAATGAGCAGTTCTTC.

The chain recombines TRBV29-1 with TRBJ2-5; D is possibly TRBD1 (6 bases). The CDR3 spans 15 residues. The germline CDR1 and CDR2 sequences are SQVTM and ANQGSEA. Trimming removed 6 bases at V and 2 bases at J, with 19 bases between. The CDR3 nucleotides are TGCAGCGTCTCGGCGACAGGCACATTACAAGAGACCCAGTACTTC. Amino acids: CSVSATGTLQETQYF. Filled out from reference TRBV29-1 and TRBJ2-5, the complete variable domain reads SAVISQKPSRDICQRGTSLTIQCQVDSQVTMMFWYRQQPGQSLTLIATANQGSEATYESGFVIDKFPISRPNLTFSTLTVSNMSPEDSSIYLCSVSATGTLQETQYFGPGTRLLVL.

The rearrangement links TRBV20-1 to TRBJ2-1; TRBD2 aligns across 10 bases. V trimming: 0 bases; J trimming: 1 base; junction bases outside the gene matches: 3. The CDR3 loop spans 16 amino acids. Germline V gene data show CDR1 as DFQATT and CDR2 as SNEGSKA (reference sequence). The CDR3 DNA reads TGCAGTGCTAGAGATCCTAGCGGGGGATCCTACAATGAGCAGTTCTTC. It specifies CSARDPSGGSYNEQFF.

The chain recombines TRBV25-1 with TRBJ2-2; 7 bases are a match to TRBD1. Unmatched junction bases numbered 2, after V lost 4 bases and J lost 0 bases. The CDR3 sequence is 15 residues long. Germline values: CDR1 MGHDK, CDR2 SYGVNS. The CDR3 coding sequence is TGTGCCAGCAGTGGACAGGGTGCGAACACCGGGGAGCTGTTTTTT. Protein: CASSGQGANTGELFF.

This clonotype was seen once. The chain links TRBV2 to TRBJ1-2, with 8 bases that match TRBD1. In germline, CDR1 is SNHLY, CDR2 FYNNEI. Losses at the gene ends were 4 bases for V and 7 bases for J; bases not matched to a gene: 8. This CDR3 comprises 14 residues. In DNA, the CDR3 is TGTGCCAGCAGTGTTGGACAGGGTACGAGTGGCTACACCTTC. Translating gives CASSVGQGTSGYTF.

V and J are TRBV11-2 and TRBJ1-1; D not certain. This CDR3 has 13 amino acids. Trimming removed 1 base at V and 5 bases at J, with 8 bases between. CDR1 is SGHAT and CDR2 is FQNNGV in the germline V gene. CDR3 protein: CASSLATGTEAFF. CDR3 nucleotide sequence: TGTGCCAGCAGCTTAGCAACGGGGACTGAAGCTTTCTTT.

The chain uses TRBV24-1 and TRBJ2-2, with 7 bases aligning to TRBD2. Germline V gene data show CDR1 as KGHDR and CDR2 as SFDVKD. V lost 3 bases and J lost 6; bases outside the gene matches: 3. CDR3 size: 14 residues. DNA for the CDR3: TGTGCCACCAGTGATGCGGGGGTGGCCGGGGAGCTGTTTTTT. Its protein product is CATSDAGVAGELFF.

The rearrangement links TRBV29-1 to TRBJ1-2; weak D call: TRBD1 (5 bases). CDR1 SQVTM and CDR2 ANQGSEA come from the germline V gene. This CDR3 has 16 residues. V lost 0 bases, J lost 0 bases, and 14 bases lay in between. The CDR3 DNA follows: TGCAGCGTTGAAGATCCGGGGACGGAAGCTAACTATGGCTACACCTTC. It is translated as CSVEDPGTEANYGYTF.

The chain carries TRBV7-9 and TRBJ1-1, with 7 positions matching TRBD1. Germline-derived CDR1 and CDR2 are SEHNR and FQNEAQ (reference sequence). J gave up 5 bases and V 4 bases, and 1 base lay outside the gene matches. This CDR3 contains 12 residues. The CDR3 bases are TGTGCCAGCAGCTCACAGGGGACTGAAGCTTTCTTT. Amino acids: CASSSQGTEAFF.

This chain links TRBV14 with TRBJ2-7, with D perhaps matching TRBD1 (7 bases). Trimming removed 4 bases at V and 5 bases at J, with 18 bases between. From germline, CDR1 is SGHDN and CDR2 FVKESK. CDR3 length equals 15 residues. The DNA of the CDR3 is TGTGCCAGCAGCCCCCTAGGAGGGGGCTTGGACGAGCAGTACTTC. This sequence encodes CASSPLGGGLDEQYF.

The chain joins TRBV5-1 to TRBJ1-2; a weak D match, TRBD1 (5 bases). The CDR3 length is 13 residues. The V and J ends lost 3 bases and 7 bases respectively, with 13 bases between them. The germline gives CDR1 SGHRS, CDR2 YFSETQ. The CDR3 loop is CASSSGQLPGYTF. CDR3 in DNA: TGCGCCAGCAGCTCCGGACAACTCCCTGGCTACACCTTC.

The chain employs TRBV9 and TRBJ1-1; D is undetermined. CDR1 and CDR2 from the germline V gene are SGDLS and YYNGEE. The CDR3 length is 16 residues. Trimming left V 4 bases short and J 3 bases short, with 19 bases between. This chain's CDR3 is CASSQPTNGLDTEAFF. In DNA, the CDR3 is TGTGCCAGCAGCCAACCTACTAATGGACTAGACACTGAAGCTTTCTTT.

The chain has TRBV12-3 or TRBV12-4 and TRBJ2-1; D is undetermined. The length of the CDR3 is 13 residues. Trimming left V 2 bases short and J 4 bases short, with 6 bases between. As DNA, the CDR3 is TGTGCCAGCAGTTTAATCCAGTACAATGAGCAGTTCTTC. Its protein product is CASSLIQYNEQFF.

The CDR3 here is CAWRPPIVRENEQYF. In DNA, the CDR3 is TGTGCCTGGAGACCCCCAATTGTGCGGGAGAACGAGCAGTACTTC. The chain links TRBV30 to TRBJ2-7, with 7 positions matching TRBD2. Germline V gene lookup returns CDR1 GTSNPN and CDR2 SVGIG (reference sequence). The V segment lost 3 bases and the J segment 5 bases; nucleotides outside the gene matches: 13. The CDR3 totals 15 residues.

The J gene is TRBJ2-1, the V gene TRBV15; 14 nucleotides align to TRBD2. Losses at the gene ends were 7 bases for V and 9 bases for J; bases not matched to a gene: 11. Germline V CDR1 and CDR2: LNHNV, YYDKDF (reference sequence). The CDR3 spans 16 residues. The DNA for the CDR3 is TGTGCCACCAACCGACCCGGGACTAGCGGGAGAGGTGAGCAGTTCTTC. Amino acids: CATNRPGTSGRGEQFF.

In nucleotides, the CDR3 is TGCAGTGCTAGGTCCCTAGCGGGGGGACCACTGAACCAAGAGACCCAGTACTTC. Its protein product is CSARSLAGGPLNQETQYF. The rearrangement links TRBV20-1 to TRBJ2-5; 11 bases are shared with TRBD2. The germline V gene encodes CDR1 DFQATT and CDR2 SNEGSKA (reference sequence). The trim removed 3 bases at V and 0 bases at J, leaving 12 bases unmatched. The CDR3 spans 18 residues.

In its sample, this clonotype was seen once. This chain joins TRBV20-1 and TRBJ2-1, with D possibly TRBD2 on 6 matching bases. Per germline, CDR1 DFQATT and CDR2 SNEGSKA (reference sequence). The CDR3 is 15 amino acids. The V and J ends lost 0 bases and 8 bases respectively, with 17 bases between them. CDR3 residues: CSARESPGAIHEQFF. In nucleotides, the CDR3 is TGCAGTGCTAGAGAATCCCCGGGAGCCATCCATGAGCAGTTCTTC.

This chain uses TRBV28 with TRBJ2-5, with unresolved D. With 4 bases removed from V and 2 bases from J, the gap between germline ends came to 17 bases. From germline, CDR1 is MDHEN and CDR2 SYDVKM. CDR3 length: 16 residues. The CDR3 region has the DNA TGTGCCAGCAGTTCCCCACTTCATCTACTTCAAGAGACCCAGTACTTC. Translation: CASSSPLHLLQETQYF.

The V gene is TRBV19, the J gene TRBJ1-5; a weak D match, TRBD1 (6 bases). CDR1 is LNHDA and CDR2 is SQIVND in the germline V gene (reference sequence). The CDR3 runs to 16 residues. Trimming took 4 bases from V and 9 from J, leaving 22 bases between them. The DNA of the CDR3 is TGTGCCAGTAGTACAAAAGTCGAAGGGGGTGCGGGGCCCCAGCATTTT. It encodes CASSTKVEGGAGPQHF.